This T cell receptor (beta chain) emerged from a study of T cells in Graves' hyperthyroidism and ophthalmopathy (dated by TCRdb to between 2018 and 2021). Context from the whole study: Peripheral blood was sampled at the time of initial diagnosis, prior to any treatment. To identify TCR V-J signatures that set the groups apart, the researchers used a discovery cohort of about a hundred patients, made up of 40 to 45 with Graves' ophthalmopathy and about 55 with stable Graves' hyperthyroidism. Prospective prediction of ophthalmopathy was tested in an independent validation cohort consisting of 18 to 20 hyperthyroidism patients and 15 to 17 patients who later progressed to ophthalmopathy. The 95 to 100 discovery patients were divided at random into training and test sets in a 7:3 ratio. Thyroid tissue and blood T-cell repertoires from several Graves' hyperthyroidism patients were also compared in the study. After blood sampling, hyperthyroidism patients were treated with methimazole at a starting dose of 30 mg daily, and ophthalmopathy patients were treated with high-dose intravenous methylprednisolone. The paper reports TCR Vbeta CDR3 sequencing of approximately 140 peripheral blood samples: under 45 ophthalmopathy, about 75 hyperthyroidism and around 17 progressor patients. Overall study outcomes, separate from this receptor: In validation, the model predicted progression to ophthalmopathy a median of about 6 months before onset, with about 64% sensitivity and 72.22% specificity. In cross-validation, a model built on a 13 V-J signature told ophthalmopathy apart from stable hyperthyroidism with approximately 91% sensitivity and about 81% specificity, and in testing the same model reached 80%/75%. No statistical method was used to fix the sample size in advance, and group allocation was not hidden from the investigators. Blood samples also contained most of the expanded thyroid clonotypes (frequency above 0.001), which suggests that blood repertoires may reflect thyroid immune responses.

TCR beta CDR3 regions were amplified from RNA transcripts. A first-round RT-PCR of the TCR CDR3 used the HTBI primer set with the Qiagen OneStep RT-PCR kit. Libraries were constructed in a second round of multiplex PCR, after which size selection and purification were carried out. Sequencing of the libraries was done on an Illumina HiSeq2000 using paired-end 100 bp reads. Under the source paper's analysis protocol: SOAPnuke was used to process the raw data, throwing out any read that contained adapters or uncalled bases, had a mean Phred below 15, or lacked an exact constant-primer or identifier match. High-quality paired reads were merged using COPE v1.2.5, and each unique nucleotide sequence was defined as a clonotype. Clonotypes were aligned to IMGT TRBV, TRBD and TRBJ reference segments using MiTCR v1.1. Only V-J combinations with frequency above 0.0001, covering about 99% of repertoires, were analysed. The TCS score was defined as F50 (clonal expansion) divided by E x V (chaos), with BLOSUM62-based TCRdist calculated between CDR3 peptides within each V-J. Welch's t-statistics and random forest reduced around 520 V-J features to 10 to 15, which were used in a naive Bayes classifier (R e1071). TCRdb reanalyzed the raw reads on its own, using fastp at Q25 for trimming and MiXCR for clone calling, and kept in-frame beta chains. Identical CDR3 proteins give one entry, which carries the most common genes and DNA. The V and J calls and clone size are TCRdb's, not the authors'. The sample table contains 450,000 to 650,000 distinct CDR3 sequences; only one count was recorded for approximately 17% of them. The top ten constitute roughly 18% of the sample.

With respect to this clonotype: Its antigen remains undetermined. Per-nucleotide qualities are absent, and no much larger clonotype sits a single base away.

The cysteine opens and the phenylalanine closes a CDR3 of 16 amino acids. Only the CDR3 region is kept as DNA, spanning 48 bases read in frame from base 1. CDR1 is given as MGHRA and CDR2 as YSYEKL, both from the germline V gene. Trimming costs V 0 bases and J 2 bases, and their ends lie 12 bases apart. Ophthalmopathy patients had moderately to severely active disease, with a Clinical Activity Score of 3 or more, a NOSPECS grade of 4 or more, and a disease duration of less than 3 months. Exclusion was applied to patients with uncontrolled infections, other autoimmune diseases, pregnancy or lactation. Clinical symptoms, serum thyroxine and TRAb, thyroid ultrasound, and orbital computed tomography formed the basis for the diagnoses. PBMCs were separated from under 11 ml of fresh peripheral blood using Ficoll-Paque density gradient centrifugation. Total RNA was extracted with Trizol reagent, and quality was checked on an Agilent 2100 Bioanalyzer.

Material for sequencing was blood. The TCR sequence derives from a woman between 18 and 29 years old with Graves' ophthalmopathy. The V and J genes are TRBV4-1 and TRBJ2-3, with no confident D gene call. The DNA sequence reads TGCGCCAGCAGCCAAGAGGTTAATCCGCTCACAGATACGCAGTATTTT. This translates into CASSQEVNPLTDTQYF.